This T cell receptor beta chain was sequenced for a study of blood T cells in healthy people across ages. As regards this clonotype: Its target is not known.

The study's findings and limits: Donors of long life had a larger count of naive CD4+ cells and greater diversity than aged donors. Leaving the PBMCs unsorted stopped any conclusive comparison of naive versus antigen-experienced cells.

The use of a sample-barcoded 5' primer and a J-beta primer mix characterized a second PCR of roughly 7 to 11 cycles. Tags on each cDNA molecule came from a template-switch adaptor with 12 random nucleotides. TCRdb recomputed calls from the 5' RACE reads with MiXCR, one row per CDR3 protein. The repertoire holds 800,000 to 950,000 distinct CDR3 sequences, almost 30% seen once, with 9.5% to 13% in the top ten. This CDR3 region has 16 residues. V shed 4 bases and J 3 bases; nucleotides not matched to a gene: 8. CDR1 and CDR2 (germline): SGHRS, YFSETQ. These data also formed part of another study, on T cells of mothers and their children. According to that study: Related mother-child pairs showed slightly, non-significantly higher overlap than unrelated pairs.

The TCR originated in a woman between 40 and 55 years old in good health. This sequence joins TRBV5-1 and TRBJ2-2; TRBD2 matches 8 bases. The sample comprised blood. DNA of the CDR3: TGCGCCAGCAGCGGAATTAGCGGGGACTACACCGGGGAGCTGTTTTTT. Its protein is CASSGISGDYTGELFF.